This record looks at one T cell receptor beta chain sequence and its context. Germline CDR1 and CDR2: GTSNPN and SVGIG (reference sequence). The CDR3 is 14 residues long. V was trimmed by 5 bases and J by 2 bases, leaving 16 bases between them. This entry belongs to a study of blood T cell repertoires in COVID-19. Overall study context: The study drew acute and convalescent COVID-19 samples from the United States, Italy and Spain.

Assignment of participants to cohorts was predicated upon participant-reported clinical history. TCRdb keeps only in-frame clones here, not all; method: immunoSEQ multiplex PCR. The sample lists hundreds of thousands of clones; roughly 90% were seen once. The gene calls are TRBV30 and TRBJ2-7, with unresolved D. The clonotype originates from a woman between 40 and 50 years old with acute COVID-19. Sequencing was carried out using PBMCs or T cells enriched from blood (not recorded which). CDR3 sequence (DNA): TGTGCCTGGGAAACGTCCTCCAGTCCCTACGAGCAGTACTTC. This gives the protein CAWETSSSPYEQYF.